The next 19 T cell receptor beta chains were all read from a single sample in a study of CD8+CD57+ T cells in acquired aplastic anemia. Profiling of TCR beta VDJ combinations and CDR3 sequences used genomic DNA as template. One entry per CDR3 protein, called by TCRdb with MiXCR from the reads. Counted here are about 270,000 distinct CDR3 sequences, roughly 50% occurring once; the ten biggest clones make up approximately 8.2%. Sequencing was performed on sorted CD4+, CD8+, or CD8+CD57+ T cells (not recorded which) from PBMCs. These receptors were obtained from a human donor with severe aplastic anemia or a healthy control (not recorded which).

As concerns this clonotype: One end of the junction does not line up with germline, which may come from a read error. The CDR3 is CASSQAPPGAEQYF. The CDR3 DNA sequence: TGTGCCAGTAGCCAAGCACCCCCAGGGGCCGAGCAGTACTTC. This chain links TRBV14 with TRBJ2-7; D might be TRBD1 (6 bases). This CDR3 region has 14 residues. Germline CDR1 SGHDN, CDR2 FVKESK.

The rearrangement joins TRBV7-2 to TRBJ2-7; 10 bases agree with TRBD2. The ends lost 4 bases at V and 3 bases at J; junction bases unmatched: 6. Germline V CDR1 and CDR2: SGHTA, FQGNSA. This CDR3 region has 15 residues. This CDR3 is CASSSLAGGRYEQYF. The CDR3 DNA is TGTGCCAGCAGCTCATTAGCGGGAGGCCGCTACGAGCAGTACTTC.

In this sample, this clonotype turned up many times. The chain carries TRBV20-1 and TRBJ2-5; 8 bases map to TRBD1. Germline V gives CDR1 DFQATT, CDR2 SNEGSKA (reference sequence). V trimming: 1 base; J trimming: 5 bases; junction bases outside the gene matches: 6. CDR3 length: 14 amino acids. The DNA for the CDR3 is TGCAGTGCTAGAGGGACAGGGATTGGGGAGACCCAGTACTTC. Its translation is CSARGTGIGETQYF.

This clonotype was seen ten or more times. The chain has TRBV15 and TRBJ2-3; D is unresolved. The CDR3 spans 12 residues. V gave up 2 bases and J gave up 6 bases, with 6 bases separating them. CDR1 and CDR2 from the germline V gene are LNHNV and YYDKDF (reference sequence). CDR3 sequence (DNA): TGTGCCACCAGCAGAAGAATGGATACGCAGTATTTT. This gives the protein CATSRRMDTQYF.

This clonotype has at least ten counts. This chain joins TRBV20-1 and TRBJ2-1; TRBD2 agrees at 7 bases. This CDR3 is 12 amino acids long. The germline CDR1 and CDR2 sequences are DFQATT and SNEGSKA (reference sequence). The CDR3 nucleotides are TGCAGCGGGAGGACCTCCTACAATGAGCAGTTCTTC. Protein sequence: CSGRTSYNEQFF.

This clonotype has more than one count but fewer than ten. V gene TRBV2 combines with J gene TRBJ2-1; TRBD2 is a possible D gene (6 bases). Germline CDR1 and CDR2: SNHLY and FYNNEI. The CDR3 contains 12 residues. Trimming shortened V by 8 bases and J by 8 bases, and 13 bases separated the two germline ends. The CDR3 DNA reads as TGTGCCAGCTTAGCGGACTCGGATGAGCAGTTCTTC. Translation gives CASLADSDEQFF. Combining the CDR3 with reference TRBV2 and TRBJ2-1 gives the whole variable domain EPEVTQTPSHQVTQMGQEVILRCVPISNHLYFYWYRQILGQKVEFLVSFYNNEISEKSEIFDDQFSVERPDGSNFTLKIRSTKLEDSAMYFCASLADSDEQFFGPGTRLTVL.

This clonotype was seen a handful of times. This chain uses TRBV29-1 with TRBJ1-2, with 7 bases that match TRBD1. Germline CDR1 and CDR2: SQVTM and ANQGSEA. The junction had 3 bases not matched to a gene; V was cut back by 7 bases and J by 4 bases. The CDR3 runs 11 residues. This CDR3 is CSGRDSYGYTF. CDR3 sequence (DNA): TGCAGCGGGAGGGACAGCTATGGCTACACCTTC.

This chain links TRBV20-1 with TRBJ2-3; D tentatively reads TRBD1 or TRBD2 (6 bases each). V was cut by 0 bases and J by 1 base, with 11 bases left in between. The germline CDR1 and CDR2 sequences are DFQATT and SNEGSKA (reference sequence). The CDR3 is 15 amino acids. The CDR3 spells CSARDIGGRTDTQYF. The CDR3 DNA sequence: TGCAGTGCTAGAGATATCGGGGGCCGCACAGATACGCAGTATTTT.

The V gene is TRBV7-9, the J gene TRBJ2-5; 9 bases align to TRBD2. Germline-derived CDR1 and CDR2 are SEHNR and FQNEAQ (reference sequence). V lost 5 bases and J lost 5; bases outside the gene matches: 9. The CDR3 extends over 15 amino acids. CDR3 sequence: CASSPPLAGWETQYF. The CDR3 nucleotides read TGTGCCAGCAGCCCTCCGCTAGCGGGGTGGGAGACCCAGTACTTC. Full variable domain (outside the CDR3, taken from reference TRBV7-9 and TRBJ2-5): DTGVSQNPRHKITKRGQNVTFRCDPISEHNRLYWYRQTLGQGPEFLTYFQNEAQLEKSRLLSDRFSAERPKGSFSTLEIQRTEQGDSAMYLCASSPPLAGWETQYFGPGTRLLVL.

This clonotype has at least ten counts. The junction departs from the called germline gene at one end, perhaps through a read error. The chain links TRBV5-1 to TRBJ2-5; a weak D match, TRBD1 (6 bases). This CDR3 spans 14 amino acids. Germline CDR1 is SGHRS and CDR2 is YFSETQ. In DNA, the CDR3 is TGTGCCAGCTCACTATCAGGGGCCCAAGAGACCCAGTACTTC. Its translation is CASSLSGAQETQYF.

This clonotype showed up just a few times. The CDR3 is CASSEGLAYNEQFF. Here the CDR3 DNA reads TGTGCCAGCAGTGAGGGCCTTGCCTACAATGAGCAGTTCTTC. The chain has TRBV2 and TRBJ2-1, with no clear D. Germline CDR1 is SNHLY and CDR2 is FYNNEI. The V gene lost 3 bases and the J gene lost 2 bases, with 8 bases spanning the gap. CDR3 length equals 14 residues.

Details on this clonotype: A junction boundary mismatches the germline segment, possibly from a read error. The CDR3 DNA is TGTGCCAGTAGTATAGGCTCGGCGGGCAATGAGCAGCTCTTC. It translates to CASSIGSAGNEQLF. The J gene is TRBJ2-1, the V gene TRBV19; a weak D match, TRBD2 (5 bases). The CDR3 covers 14 residues. Germline V gives CDR1 LNHDA, CDR2 SQIVND (reference sequence).

This clonotype appeared many times. Compared with germline, one end of the junction differs, possibly owing to a read error. The chain carries TRBV7-2 and TRBJ1-2; D gene unclear. Germline CDR1 reads SGHTA; CDR2 reads FQGNSA. There are 15 residues in the CDR3. CDR3 region: CASSLDGRTNYGHTF. The CDR3 nucleotides read TGTGCCAGCAGCTTAGACGGACGGACGAACTATGGCCACACCTTC.

This chain uses TRBV7-3 with TRBJ2-3; 10 nucleotides align to TRBD2. The J segment lost 1 base and the V segment lost 5 bases, leaving 6 bases of the junction unmatched. The length of the CDR3 is 16 residues. CDR1 and CDR2 (germline): SGHTA, FQGTGA. DNA for the CDR3: TGTGCCAGCAGCCGCACCGGGACTAGCGGCACAGATACGCAGTATTTT. Its protein is CASSRTGTSGTDTQYF.

This rearrangement joins TRBV20-1 to TRBJ2-7, with 7 bases identical to TRBD1. Per germline, CDR1 DFQATT and CDR2 SNEGSKA (reference sequence). CDR3 length: 13 amino acids. J gave up 2 bases and V 6 bases, and 7 bases lay outside the gene matches. CDR3 protein: CSAIRQGPYEQYF. CDR3 DNA sequence: TGCAGTGCGATTCGACAGGGACCCTACGAGCAGTACTTC.

By frequency in the sample, this clonotype is medium-sized (0.01 to 0.1%). The rearrangement uses TRBV2 and TRBJ2-7, with a tentative D call TRBD2 (5 bases). CDR3 length: 12 residues. Germline V gene sequence: CDR1 SNHLY, CDR2 FYNNEI. V lost 4 bases and J 3 bases, leaving 7 bases between the germline ends. In DNA form, the CDR3 reads TGTGCCAGCAGTGTGAGGGACTACGAGCAGTACTTC. Translated: CASSVRDYEQYF.

The chain is built from TRBV20-1 and TRBJ2-3; 7 nucleotides match TRBD2. The CDR3 sequence is 12 residues long. Germline CDR1 DFQATT, CDR2 SNEGSKA (reference sequence). J gave up 7 bases and V 3 bases, and 4 bases lay outside the gene matches. DNA for the CDR3: TGCAGTGCTAGGGGGAGGGCATATACGCAGTATTTT. This sequence encodes CSARGRAYTQYF.

V gene TRBV19 combines with J gene TRBJ1-1; the D is unclear. The length of the CDR3 is 14 residues. V lost 3 bases to trimming and J lost 7 bases, with 15 bases between them. Germline V CDR1 and CDR2: LNHDA, SQIVND (reference sequence). The chain's CDR3 is CASSMGSTTSEAFF. The CDR3 DNA reads TGTGCCAGTAGTATGGGGAGCACGACAAGTGAAGCTTTCTTT.

The rearrangement uses TRBV7-2 and TRBJ2-5, with D possibly being TRBD2 (5 bases). V gave up 6 bases and J gave up 5 bases, with 10 bases separating them. Germline V CDR1 and CDR2: SGHTA, FQGNSA. The CDR3 runs 12 residues. CDR3 sequence reads: CASRGALETQYF. DNA of the CDR3: TGTGCCAGCAGGGGAGCTTTGGAGACCCAGTACTTC.